The clone carrying this T cell receptor beta chain has just a few counts. Authors' analysis steps: How many nucleated cells were present was estimated from reference gene primer amplification. Assay: immunoSEQ multiplex PCR; the TCRdb copy retains only in-frame clones and omits some. That table is the source of V, J and clone size, and D and trimming were worked out from the DNA. The sample includes approximately 79,000 clones, roughly 82% of them seen just once. These data belong to a study of blood T cell repertoires in COVID-19. At the level of the study: Collection of acute and convalescent COVID-19 samples took place in the United States, Italy and Spain. The cDNA or gDNA used as material had been derived from T cells, B-cell-depleted T cells, or PBMCs.

V gave up 5 bases and J gave up 7 bases; unmatched junction bases: 12. The CDR3 loop spans 16 amino acids. Germline assignment: CDR1 ENHRY and CDR2 SYGVKD. This sequence originates from a woman aged 45-65 years with acute or convalescent COVID-19. Source material: peripheral blood. The chain joins TRBV10-3 to TRBJ2-1, with TRBD2 matching over 9 bases. CDR3 loop: CAISPLTSGGLNEQFF. For the CDR3, the DNA is TGTGCCATCAGTCCTCTGACGAGCGGGGGGTTGAATGAGCAGTTCTTC.